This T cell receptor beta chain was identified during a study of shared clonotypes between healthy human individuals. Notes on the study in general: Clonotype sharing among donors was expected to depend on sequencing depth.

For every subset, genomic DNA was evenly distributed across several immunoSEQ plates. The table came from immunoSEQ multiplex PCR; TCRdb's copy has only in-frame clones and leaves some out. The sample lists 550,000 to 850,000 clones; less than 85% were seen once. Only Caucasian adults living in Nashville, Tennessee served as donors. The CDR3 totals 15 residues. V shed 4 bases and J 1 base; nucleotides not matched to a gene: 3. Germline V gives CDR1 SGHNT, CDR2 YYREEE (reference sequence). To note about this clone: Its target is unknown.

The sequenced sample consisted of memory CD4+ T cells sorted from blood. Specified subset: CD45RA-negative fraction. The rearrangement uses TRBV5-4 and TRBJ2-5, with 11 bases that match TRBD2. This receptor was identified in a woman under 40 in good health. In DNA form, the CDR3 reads TGTGCCAGCAGCCGAACTAGCGGGAGCCAAGAGACCCAGTACTTC. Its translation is CASSRTSGSQETQYF.